The 26 T cell receptor beta chains listed next were all sequenced from one sample in a study of shared clonotypes between healthy human individuals. The repertoire was sequenced with immunoSEQ multiplex PCR; TCRdb's copy has only in-frame clones and lacks some. The sample contains over 800,000 clones, nearly 95% of which appear only once. In the naive CD8 group, cells lacked CD45RO and were positively selected for CCR7, so terminally differentiated effector memory CD45RA+ cells were left out. Sequencing was carried out using naive CD8+ T cells sorted from blood. These receptors were collected from a man aged 25 to 45 in good health.

This chain uses TRBV10-1 with TRBJ1-5; unclear D gene. Trimming left V 0 bases short and J 6 bases short, with 6 bases between. This CDR3 contains 13 residues. CDR1 WNHNN and CDR2 SYGVQD come from the germline V gene (reference sequence). For the CDR3, the DNA is TGCGCCAGCAGTGAGTCGAACGGTCAGCCCCAGCATTTT. Encoded protein: CASSESNGQPQHF.

The chain employs TRBV28 and TRBJ2-7, with D tentatively TRBD1 (5 bases). The CDR3 length is 14 residues. Germline CDR1 is MDHEN and CDR2 is SYDVKM. Trimming removed 3 bases at V and 2 bases at J, with 11 bases between. DNA for the CDR3: TGTGCCAGCAGTTTTGCCACAGGAGCCTACGAGCAGTACTTC. This gives the protein CASSFATGAYEQYF. Looking up the rest from reference TRBV28 and TRBJ2-7 gives the full variable domain: DVKVTQSSRYLVKRTGEKVFLECVQDMDHENMFWYRQDPGLGLRLIYFSYDVKMKEKGDIPEGYSVSREKKERFSLILESASTNQTSMYLCASSFATGAYEQYFGPGTRLTVT.

V gene TRBV5-1 combines with J gene TRBJ1-2; possible D gene TRBD1, 6 bases. This CDR3 contains 15 residues. With 0 bases removed from V and 4 bases from J, the gap between germline ends came to 13 bases. CDR1 is SGHRS and CDR2 is YFSETQ in the germline V gene. The CDR3 coding sequence is TGCGCCAGCAGCTTGGAGAGGGGACATGGCTATGGCTACACCTTC. Encoded protein: CASSLERGHGYGYTF.

The chain carries TRBV28 and TRBJ2-3; possibly TRBD2 for D (6 bases). Trimming left V 6 bases short and J 5 bases short, with 18 bases between. The CDR3 is 15 residues long. In germline, CDR1 is MDHEN, CDR2 SYDVKM. The CDR3 nucleotides read TGTGCCAGCAGCCAGACTTCCTTGGGGGGAGATACGCAGTATTTT. This sequence encodes CASSQTSLGGDTQYF.

The V and J genes are TRBV29-1 and TRBJ2-7; D possibly corresponds to TRBD1 (6 bases). Deletions cut 0 bases from V and 2 bases from J, with 8 bases between. The V gene's germline CDR1 is SQVTM and CDR2 ANQGSEA. The CDR3 has 13 residues. The chain's CDR3 is CSVEEDSPYEQYF. The CDR3 coding sequence is TGCAGCGTTGAAGAGGACAGCCCCTACGAGCAGTACTTC.

V gene TRBV28 combines with J gene TRBJ1-5, with no clear D. The V end was cut by 7 bases, the J end by 4 bases, with 8 bases between. The CDR3 covers 12 residues. The germline V gene encodes CDR1 MDHEN and CDR2 SYDVKM. CDR3 DNA: TGTGCCAGCAAGGAGGGAAATCAGCCCCAGCATTTT. As protein: CASKEGNQPQHF.

This rearrangement joins TRBV7-2 to TRBJ2-3; D possibly corresponds to TRBD2 (5 bases). Trimming left V 4 bases short and J 2 bases short, with 16 bases between. The CDR3 sequence is 16 residues long. Per germline, CDR1 SGHTA and CDR2 FQGNSA. CDR3 sequence: CASSYLAAEDTDTQYF. The CDR3 region has the DNA TGTGCCAGCAGCTATCTCGCGGCGGAGGACACAGATACGCAGTATTTT.

This clone was seen only a few times. The CDR3: CASTDVWANYGYTF. In nucleotides, the CDR3 is TGCGCCAGCACTGACGTTTGGGCTAACTATGGCTACACCTTC. V is TRBV4-1 and J is TRBJ1-2; D not certain. V was cut by 7 bases and J by 0 bases, with 12 bases left in between. Per the germline V gene, CDR1 is MGHRA and CDR2 is YSYEKL. This CDR3 contains 14 residues.

The chain carries TRBV30 and TRBJ2-5; 9 positions match TRBD2. From germline, CDR1 is GTSNPN and CDR2 SVGIG (reference sequence). The CDR3 runs 15 residues. V lost 2 bases and J lost 1; bases outside the gene matches: 5. CDR3 nucleotides: TGTGCCTGGAGTTATAGCGGGAGCACCCAAGAGACCCAGTACTTC. Translated: CAWSYSGSTQETQYF.

This chain connects TRBV6-5 to TRBJ2-7, with TRBD1 identical over 9 bases. Germline trimming cut 3 bases from V and 4 bases from J; bases unmatched to any gene: 4. The CDR3 has 14 amino acids. Germline CDR1 and CDR2: MNHEY and SVGAGI. CDR3 protein: CASSYAGTGYEQYF. DNA of the CDR3: TGTGCCAGCAGTTATGCCGGGACAGGGTACGAGCAGTACTTC.

The J gene is TRBJ2-1, the V gene TRBV4-1; unclear D gene. The CDR3 has 17 amino acids. Germline lookup yields CDR1 MGHRA and CDR2 YSYEKL. The V and J ends lost 0 bases and 0 bases respectively, with 12 bases between them. The CDR3 protein is CASSQDLVLSSYNEQFF. CDR3 DNA sequence: TGCGCCAGCAGCCAAGATCTCGTCCTTTCCTCCTACAATGAGCAGTTCTTC.

V is TRBV28 and J is TRBJ1-4; the D gene is possibly TRBD1 (5 bases). The CDR3 is made up of 16 amino acids. Trimming cost V 4 bases and J 8 bases, with 20 bases left between them. Germline CDR1 and CDR2: MDHEN and SYDVKM. CDR3 sequence (DNA): TGTGCCAGCAGTTATGGGGCCACGGGGTTGGGCGAAAAACTGTTTTTT. It encodes CASSYGATGLGEKLFF.

This sequence joins TRBV11-2 and TRBJ2-1; 9 bases are a match to TRBD2. CDR1 and CDR2 from the germline V gene are SGHAT and FQNNGV. This CDR3 is 14 amino acids long. Trimming cost V 5 bases and J 9 bases; bases outside gene matches: 8. CDR3 in amino acids: CASSALAGYAEQFF. In DNA form, the CDR3 reads TGTGCCAGCAGCGCTCTAGCGGGATACGCTGAGCAGTTCTTC.

The chain recombines TRBV15 with TRBJ2-1, with a weak D call TRBD2 (5 bases). CDR3 length: 15 amino acids. Trimming stripped 4 bases from V and 6 bases from J, with 16 bases between. Germline loops: CDR1 LNHNV, CDR2 YYDKDF (reference sequence). The CDR3 DNA reads as TGTGCCACCAGCATACGGGATTGGACTGGCAATGAGCAGTTCTTC. It yields the protein CATSIRDWTGNEQFF.

The chain is built from TRBV10-2 and TRBJ2-1, with a weak D call TRBD1 (6 bases). The germline V gene encodes CDR1 WSHSY and CDR2 SAAADI. The CDR3 contains 14 residues. The V and J ends lost 2 bases and 10 bases respectively, with 15 bases between them. The DNA for the CDR3 is TGCGCCAGCAGTGAGGGACAGACGTCAAGGGAGCAGTTCTTC. Translation: CASSEGQTSREQFF.

The V call is TRBV19, the J call TRBJ2-2, with TRBD2 matching 11 bases. The germline CDR1 and CDR2 sequences are LNHDA and SQIVND (reference sequence). The CDR3 spans 16 residues. The ends lost 10 bases at V and 4 bases at J; junction bases unmatched: 11. CDR3: CATAELAGVGTGELFF. CDR3 DNA: TGTGCCACCGCAGAACTAGCGGGAGTTGGCACCGGGGAGCTGTTTTTT.

This sequence joins TRBV13 and TRBJ2-1, with 13 bases aligning to TRBD2. V lost 4 bases and J lost 5; bases outside the gene matches: 11. Looked up from germline, CDR1 is PRHDT and CDR2 is FYEKMQ (reference sequence). This CDR3 spans 18 amino acids. The CDR3 sequence is CASSSRLAGGRPHNEQFF. The CDR3 bases are TGTGCCAGCAGCTCGAGACTAGCGGGAGGCCGACCTCACAATGAGCAGTTCTTC.

This clone has just one count. J is TRBJ2-7 and V is TRBV6-5, with a weak D call TRBD2 (5 bases). The ends were cut back, 7 bases at V and 3 bases at J, with 19 bases in the middle. The CDR3 has 15 amino acids. Germline lookup yields CDR1 MNHEY and CDR2 SVGAGI. CDR3 sequence (DNA): TGTGCCAGCACTCCGTCCCAGGACGGGATCTACGAGCAGTACTTC. Amino acids: CASTPSQDGIYEQYF.

The V gene is TRBV28, the J gene TRBJ2-7; weak D call: TRBD1 (5 bases). Germline V gives CDR1 MDHEN, CDR2 SYDVKM. The CDR3 is 14 residues long. V was pared by 4 bases and J by 2 bases, with 12 bases between. CDR3 DNA: TGTGCCAGCAGTTCAATGGGGCGCCCCTACGAGCAGTACTTC. Translation: CASSSMGRPYEQYF. Full variable domain (remainder filled in from reference TRBV28 and TRBJ2-7): DVKVTQSSRYLVKRTGEKVFLECVQDMDHENMFWYRQDPGLGLRLIYFSYDVKMKEKGDIPEGYSVSREKKERFSLILESASTNQTSMYLCASSSMGRPYEQYFGPGTRLTVT.

This clone has just one count. The V gene is TRBV27, the J gene TRBJ2-7; 9 nucleotides match TRBD1. V lost 8 bases, J lost 5 bases, and 19 bases stayed unmatched. CDR1 and CDR2 from the germline V gene are MNHEY and SMNVEV (reference sequence). The length of the CDR3 is 17 residues. The CDR3 reads CASLGRPGTGNIDEQYF. The CDR3, as DNA: TGTGCCAGCCTTGGGCGGCCTGGGACAGGGAATATTGACGAGCAGTACTTC.

The chain employs TRBV11-2 and TRBJ1-3; D remains unclear. The CDR3 runs to 15 residues. Germline V gives CDR1 SGHAT, CDR2 FQNNGV. Trimming took 5 bases from V and 2 from J, leaving 13 bases between them. CDR3 region: CASSLNVGPGNTIYF. In DNA, the CDR3 is TGTGCCAGCAGCCTAAACGTCGGGCCTGGAAACACCATATATTTT.

The genes are TRBV9 and TRBJ2-3; TRBD2 matches 7 bases. V lost 4 bases to trimming and J lost 0 bases; unmatched junction nucleotides: 11. Per germline, CDR1 SGDLS and CDR2 YYNGEE. The CDR3 sequence is 17 residues long. Written as DNA, the CDR3 is TGTGCCAGCAGCCCGGCCGGCGCTAGCGGTAGCACAGATACGCAGTATTTT. Protein product: CASSPAGASGSTDTQYF.

The rearrangement uses TRBV28 and TRBJ2-7, with 7 bases fitting TRBD1. Unmatched junction bases numbered 6, after V lost 6 bases and J lost 7 bases. The length of the CDR3 is 12 residues. Germline loops: CDR1 MDHEN, CDR2 SYDVKM. CDR3 DNA sequence: TGTGCCAGCAGCCCCGGGACAGTTGAGCAGTACTTC. Amino acid sequence: CASSPGTVEQYF.

The V and J genes are TRBV28 and TRBJ2-1; D is ambiguous. The V end was cut by 2 bases, the J end by 6 bases, with 11 bases between. This CDR3 has 14 amino acids. The V gene's germline CDR1 is MDHEN and CDR2 SYDVKM. As DNA, the CDR3 is TGTGCCAGCAGTTTAGGGCCAATGGGCAATGAGCAGTTCTTC. This gives the protein CASSLGPMGNEQFF.

J is TRBJ2-3 and V is TRBV10-3, with D perhaps matching TRBD1 (6 bases). V dropped 5 bases and J dropped 0 bases, with 18 bases sitting between them. Germline assignment: CDR1 ENHRY and CDR2 SYGVKD. The CDR3 is 17 amino acids. As DNA, the CDR3 is TGTGCCATCAGTTTACGGACAGTTCCCGGGAGCACAGATACGCAGTATTTT. Amino acid sequence: CAISLRTVPGSTDTQYF.

This chain links TRBV7-2 with TRBJ2-1, with 8 positions matching TRBD2. The CDR3 has 15 amino acids. V gave up 4 bases and J gave up 8 bases; unmatched junction bases: 10. The germline gives CDR1 SGHTA, CDR2 FQGNSA. CDR3 region: CASSSRGGRYDEQFF. The CDR3 coding sequence is TGTGCCAGCAGCTCTAGGGGCGGGAGGTATGATGAGCAGTTCTTC.